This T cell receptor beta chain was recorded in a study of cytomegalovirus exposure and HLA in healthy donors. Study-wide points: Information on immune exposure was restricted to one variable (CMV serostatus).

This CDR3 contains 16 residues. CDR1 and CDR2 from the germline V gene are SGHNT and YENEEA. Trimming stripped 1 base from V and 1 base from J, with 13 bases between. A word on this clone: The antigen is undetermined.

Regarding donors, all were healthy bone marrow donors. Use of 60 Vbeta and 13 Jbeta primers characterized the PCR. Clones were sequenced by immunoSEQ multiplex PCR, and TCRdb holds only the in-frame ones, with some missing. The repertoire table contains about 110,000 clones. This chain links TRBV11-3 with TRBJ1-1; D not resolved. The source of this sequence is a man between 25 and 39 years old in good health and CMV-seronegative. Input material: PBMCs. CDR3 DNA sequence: TGTGCCAGCAGCTTAGGCCCAGGAGGGCCGAACACTGAAGCTTTCTTT. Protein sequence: CASSLGPGGPNTEAFF.